The entry below describes one T cell receptor beta chain. The data stem from a study of T cell responses to AZD1222 COVID-19 vaccine. TCRdb keeps only in-frame clones here, not all; method: immunoSEQ multiplex PCR. The sample holds under 85,000 clones; about nine tenths are singletons and the top ten take more than 2.5%. This receptor was identified in an adult who received the AZD1222 COVID-19 vaccine. The sequencing used peripheral blood, collected 28 days after the second AZD1222 dose.

CDR3 DNA sequence: TGTGCCAGCAGCGCTCGCCGGGACAGGGGTGACGAGCAGTACTTC. Translating it yields CASSARRDRGDEQYF. The V call is TRBV9, the J call TRBJ2-7, with 10 bases that match TRBD1. The J segment lost 5 bases and the V segment lost 3 bases, leaving 8 bases of the junction unmatched. This CDR3 comprises 15 residues. Germline CDR1 is SGDLS and CDR2 is YYNGEE. Variable domain in full (rest from reference TRBV9 and TRBJ2-7): DSGVTQTPKHLITATGQRVTLRCSPRSGDLSVYWYQQSLDQGLQFLIQYYNGEERAKGNILERFSAQQFPDLHSELNLSSLELGDSALYFCASSARRDRGDEQYFGPGTRLTVT.